The 11 T cell receptor beta chains in this list originate from one sample, sequenced in a study of T cells after yellow fever vaccination. TCRdb fed the 5' RACE reads into MiXCR, producing one record per CDR3 protein. The repertoire holds under 550,000 distinct CDR3 sequences, with 21% as singletons. Here the sequenced sample was PBMCs, taken 21 days after the first yellow fever vaccination. These receptors all stem from a man aged 18 to 35 who received the YFV17D yellow fever vaccine.

The V call is TRBV4-3, the J call TRBJ2-4; no clear D gene. The CDR3 runs to 13 residues. The germline V gene encodes CDR1 LGHNA and CDR2 YSLEER. With 0 bases removed from V and 8 bases from J, the gap between germline ends came to 8 bases. CDR3: CASSQDRRDIQYF. Here the CDR3 DNA reads TGCGCCAGCAGCCAAGATAGGAGAGACATTCAGTACTTC.

A few counts support this clonotype. This chain connects TRBV2 to TRBJ2-7; TRBD1 is a possible D gene (6 bases). Trimming removed 5 bases at V and 6 bases at J, with 14 bases between. Germline lookup yields CDR1 SNHLY and CDR2 FYNNEI. The CDR3 is made up of 13 amino acids. This CDR3 reads CASSTDRGGEQYF. The CDR3 nucleotides read TGTGCCAGCAGTACCGACAGAGGGGGCGAGCAGTACTTC.

This clonotype has more than one count but fewer than ten. The chain recombines TRBV7-2 with TRBJ2-7; D remains ambiguous. CDR3 size: 15 residues. V shed 3 bases and J shed 3 bases, with 15 bases lying between them. CDR1 is SGHTA and CDR2 is FQGNSA in the germline V gene. DNA for the CDR3: TGTGCCAGCAGCTTGTCCCAGTCCCCGGGCTACGAGCAGTACTTC. Translating it yields CASSLSQSPGYEQYF.

This clonotype came up many times. CDR3 protein: CASSLLGILPRQPQHF. The CDR3, as DNA: TGTGCCAGCAGTTTACTGGGGATACTACCGCGTCAGCCCCAGCATTTT. The V and J genes are TRBV28 and TRBJ1-5; no definite D call. The germline V gene encodes CDR1 MDHEN and CDR2 SYDVKM. The CDR3 contains 16 residues. V dropped 2 bases and J dropped 6 bases, with 17 bases sitting between them.

This clonotype was detected ten times or more. The rearrangement links TRBV10-3 to TRBJ2-6, with D perhaps matching TRBD1 or TRBD2 (5 bases each). Germline CDR1 and CDR2: ENHRY and SYGVKD. The CDR3 is made up of 14 amino acids. The V and J ends lost 7 bases and 4 bases respectively, with 11 bases between them. The CDR3 coding sequence is TGTGCCATCACTGGGACGTCCGGGGCCAACGTCCTGACTTTC. The encoded protein is CAITGTSGANVLTF.

The chain has TRBV5-1 and TRBJ2-2; 8 bases are a match to TRBD1. CDR3 length: 14 amino acids. J gave up 11 bases and V 1 base, and 7 bases lay outside the gene matches. Germline V gives CDR1 SGHRS, CDR2 YFSETQ. The CDR3 DNA reads TGCGCCAGCAGCTTGATAGGACAGGGAGGAGAGCTGTTTTTT. Protein product: CASSLIGQGGELFF.

The chain employs TRBV7-2 and TRBJ1-4, with 7 bases aligning to TRBD1. The ends lost 4 bases at V and 10 bases at J; junction bases unmatched: 9. This CDR3 has 14 amino acids. CDR1 and CDR2 (germline): SGHTA, FQGNSA. In nucleotides, the CDR3 is TGTGCCAGCAGCTCCGACAGGGTCCAAGGAAAACTGTTTTTT. Protein product: CASSSDRVQGKLFF. The full variable domain, with the rest looked up from reference TRBV7-2 and TRBJ1-4, is GAGVSQSPSNKVTEKGKDVELRCDPISGHTALYWYRQSLGQGLEFLIYFQGNSAPDKSGLPSDRFSAERTGGSVSTLTIQRTQQEDSAVYLCASSSDRVQGKLFFGSGTQLSVL.

The chain recombines TRBV6-2 or TRBV6-3 with TRBJ2-1; D may be TRBD2 (6 bases). The germline CDR1 and CDR2 sequences are MNHEY and SVGEGT. This CDR3 region has 15 residues. V gave up 5 bases and J gave up 6 bases, with 17 bases separating them. The CDR3 loop is CASSPRRGLVNEQFF. The CDR3 DNA reads TGTGCCAGCAGTCCCCGGCGGGGCCTGGTCAATGAGCAGTTCTTC.

The chain links TRBV11-2 to TRBJ2-1; no clear D gene. Trimming removed 5 bases from V and 4 bases from J, with 15 bases in between. The CDR3 covers 15 residues. CDR1 and CDR2 from the germline V gene are SGHAT and FQNNGV. CDR3 nucleotides: TGTGCCAGCAGCCCCACCCAGTACCAATACAATGAGCAGTTCTTC. It specifies CASSPTQYQYNEQFF.

This clonotype was detected a few times. This sequence joins TRBV5-1 and TRBJ2-2; 8 bases are a match to TRBD2. The CDR3 totals 16 residues. Germline V gene data show CDR1 as SGHRS and CDR2 as YFSETQ. V shed 3 bases and J 5 bases; nucleotides not matched to a gene: 9. The CDR3 reads CASSYPGGVWTGELFF. CDR3 nucleotides: TGCGCCAGCAGCTACCCGGGGGGGGTCTGGACCGGGGAGCTGTTTTTT.

The rearrangement uses TRBV5-1 and TRBJ2-7; possible D gene TRBD1, 6 bases. The V end was cut by 1 base, the J end by 5 bases, with 10 bases between. The germline gives CDR1 SGHRS, CDR2 YFSETQ. The CDR3 totals 13 residues. The chain's CDR3 is CASSLMGANEQYF. The CDR3 DNA reads as TGCGCCAGCAGCTTGATGGGGGCAAACGAGCAGTACTTC.